This T cell receptor beta chain was identified in a study of blood T cells in healthy people across ages (dated by TCRdb to 2013 to 2016). General notes on the study: In model experiments, template switching captured about one uniquely barcoded TCR beta cDNA molecule for every two T cells. To avoid experimental bias, donors of different ages were spread randomly across the sequencing lanes. Using deep sequencing normalized with unique cDNA molecular identifiers, the study measured how TCR beta repertoire diversity changes with age. The study analyzed two additional independent replicas of 1 million unique cDNA reads from the same blood draw for two donors, one aged 18 to 29 and one aged 80 or older. The donors were split into four age groups: young (average approximately 16 years), middle-aged (about 40), aged (62) and long-lived (approximately 80). Study-wide conclusions, independent of this receptor: Total diversity estimates from one million sequenced T cells were considered lower bounds and underestimates. Because donor CMV infection status was unknown, age-related changes in expanded clonotypes were potentially confounded. Compared with the aged group, the long-lived group had more naive CD4+ T cells, fewer expanded clones and increased TCR diversity, suggesting age selection. The percentage of naive T cells measured by flow cytometry correlated strongly with observed TCR beta diversity. Since profiling was done on bulk unsorted PBMCs, naive and antigen-experienced compartments could not be conclusively compared. Observed TCR beta diversity per million T cells fell roughly linearly with age, and a significant reduction was already apparent by age around 39.

Details on this clonotype: The antigen this receptor binds is unknown. No much larger clonotype is one base removed from it; base qualities were not supplied.

Libraries were prepared through 5' RACE. This sample was sequenced with an Illumina HiSeq 2500. A second PCR of about 6 to 11 cycles was performed with a sample-barcoded 5' primer and a J-beta primer mix. A template-switch 5' adaptor carrying 12 random nucleotides introduced a unique molecular identifier onto each TCR beta cDNA molecule. Each sample yielded at least 3 million CDR3-containing paired-end reads. All of the RNA was converted into first-strand cDNA using the Mint cDNA synthesis kit, with a TRBC-specific oligonucleotide serving as the primer. All cDNA was treated with uracil-DNA glycosylase and then went through a first 18-cycle PCR with the universal primers M1SS and BC2_uni_R. In the paper's pipeline: Normalization of each sample was performed by random selection of 1 million high-quality reads, each carrying a distinct molecular identifier. Instead of being binned into consensus sequences, reads with shared molecular identifiers were discarded. MiTCR, run with a Q25 quality threshold and the strictest error-elimination algorithm, handled CDR3 identification, clonotype clustering and error correction. A nonparametric unseen species model with Euler transformation was used to estimate lower-bound total TCR beta diversity. TCRdb trimmed the raw reads at Q25, called clones with MiXCR and kept productive beta chains. Each CDR3 protein gets just one entry, which takes the most common genes and DNA from the rows behind it. TCRdb's processing, not the authors' own work, is the source of the V and J calls. The sample table shows some 730,000 distinct CDR3 sequences, and 22% are seen once. Under 25% of the sample is taken by the ten largest.

The roughly 38 donors, aged roughly 6 to 95 years, were systemically healthy Caucasian individuals from Russia. Roughly 10 milliliters of peripheral blood were collected from each donor into EDTA-treated Vacutainer tubes. Ficoll-Paque density-gradient centrifugation was used to isolate PBMCs, with at least 6.5 million per sample. Total RNA, at least 5.5 micrograms per sample, was extracted from PBMCs with Trizol reagent. For every donor, flow cytometry on a PBMC aliquot measured the percentage of naive CD45RAhigh/CD27high T cells. The CDR3 starts with the cysteine, ends with the phenylalanine, and has 16 residues. Only the CDR3 part of the read is kept: 48 bases, read in frame from the first base. V was cut back by 1 base and J by 4 bases, leaving a gap of 15 bases between them.

The receptor's source is a man in his 70s in good health. Sequenced material: blood. The sequence joins TRBV12-3 or TRBV12-4 to TRBJ2-3, with the D gene tentatively TRBD1 or TRBD2, based on 5 matching bases in each. Read as DNA, the sequence is TGTGCCAGCAGTTTAGGGGGACCCGGGATTTCAGATACGCAGTATTTT. Translated, this gives CASSLGGPGISDTQYF.